This TCR beta chain was identified in a study of blood T cells in healthy people across ages. Findings and limits, study-wide: What prevented conclusive comparison of naive and antigen-experienced cells was that PBMCs were unsorted.

Donation came from healthy Caucasian individuals in Russia who were aged about 6 to 95. Whenever a sample was processed, at least 6 million PBMCs were isolated. Comments on this clonotype: Its specificity is unknown.

For the second PCR, which ran for about 6 to 11 cycles, a sample-barcoded 5' primer and a J-beta primer mix were used. Every molecule of cDNA carried a tag from a template-switch adaptor with 12 random nucleotides. MiXCR was run by TCRdb on the 5' RACE reads, yielding one entry per CDR3 protein. Of 1,500,000 or so distinct CDR3 sequences in the sample, around 55% are singletons; the top ten hold about 6.3%. This clonotype originated in a man aged 18 to 30 in good health. Sequenced material: blood.

CDR3 nucleotides: TGTGCCAGCTCTGCCGGGAGTGAGGGATCGGATGAGCAGTTCTTC. Protein product: CASSAGSEGSDEQFF. The chain recombines TRBV6-4 with TRBJ2-1, with TRBD2 as a possible D gene (6 bases). This CDR3 region has 15 residues. Per the germline V gene, CDR1 is MRHNA and CDR2 is SNTAGT. The ends were cut back, 8 bases at V and 8 bases at J, with 22 bases in the middle.